The clone carrying this T cell receptor beta chain showed up just a few times. The antigen remains unidentified. Disease duration under 2 months; hyperthyroidism patients were aged 18 to 65. RNA transcripts were the template for amplifying TCR beta CDR3 regions. Initially, a first-round RT-PCR of the TCR CDR3 employed the HTBI primer set. TCRdb re-called the multiplex PCR reads through MiXCR, storing one row per CDR3 protein. Among about 560,000 distinct CDR3 sequences listed, approximately 15% were seen once. This specimen comes from a study of T cells in Graves' hyperthyroidism and ophthalmopathy. Study outcomes and limitations: The model identified upcoming ophthalmopathy a median about 6.5 months ahead of onset. In the blood, most expanded thyroid clonotypes above 0.001 appeared as well. Stable hyperthyroidism was told apart from ophthalmopathy by a model built on 13 V-J features.

The sample was blood. The source is a young woman with Graves' hyperthyroidism.

The CDR3 protein is CATQLAGVADTQYF. CDR3 DNA sequence: TGTGCCACCCAGCTAGCGGGAGTTGCAGATACGCAGTATTTT. The chain links TRBV15 to TRBJ2-3, with 10 bases fitting TRBD2. This CDR3 is built from 14 residues. V shed 8 bases and J 4 bases; nucleotides not matched to a gene: 6. Per germline, CDR1 LNHNV and CDR2 YYDKDF (reference sequence).